The rows below give T cell receptor beta chains drawn from one sample of a study of OX40 agonist ivuxolimab in advanced cancers. The repertoire was sequenced with immunoSEQ multiplex PCR; TCRdb's copy has only in-frame clones and lacks some. The table records about 86,000 clones, about 93% of them present only once. Sequencing was performed on CD4+ or CD8+ T cells sorted from blood, taken in a trial of the OX40 agonist ivuxolimab. These receptors originate from an adult with an advanced solid tumor such as melanoma, head and neck, liver or kidney cancer. Both conserved end residues are part of each CDR3. Fields, in order: D gene, J gene, V gene, clone size, CDR3 protein, CDR3 DNA. D genes are given only for firm matches. The listing skips clone size in some rows; elsewhere it reads once, few, many or a size class.

>-|TRBJ2-5|TRBV9|-
CASSVSPGQQETQYF
TGTGCCAGCAGCGTAAGTCCCGGACAGCAAGAGACCCAGTACTTC
>TRBD2|TRBJ2-7|TRBV7-2|-
CASSLGLAGSEQYF
TGTGCCAGCAGCTTAGGACTAGCGGGATCAGAGCAGTACTTC
>TRBD1|TRBJ1-2|TRBV2|-
CASSPQGAGNGYTF
TGTGCCAGCAGCCCTCAGGGGGCTGGAAATGGCTACACCTTC
>-|TRBJ1-6|TRBV30|-
CAWSVGIRNNSPLHF
TGTGCCTGGAGTGTAGGGATCAGGAATAATTCACCCCTCCACTTT
>-|TRBJ2-7|TRBV7-2|-
CASSLANAGAGGEQYF
TGTGCCAGCAGCTTAGCGAATGCAGGGGCGGGTGGCGAGCAGTACTTC
>-|TRBJ2-3|TRBV9|once
CASSSPPGLDTQYF
TGTGCCAGCAGCTCGCCCCCCGGGTTGGATACGCAGTATTTT
>-|TRBJ2-2|TRBV18|-
CASSPGSLGELFF
TGTGCCAGCTCACCAGGTTCGCTCGGGGAGCTGTTTTTT
>-|TRBJ2-5|TRBV27|-
CALRGDQETQYF
TGTGCCCTGAGAGGGGACCAAGAGACCCAGTACTTC
>-|TRBJ1-3|TRBV2|-
CASSEESGNTIYF
TGTGCCAGCAGTGAAGAATCTGGAAACACCATATATTTT
>-|TRBJ2-1|TRBV19|-
CASSIGGSVPEQFF
TGTGCCAGTAGTATAGGGGGTTCAGTACCCGAGCAGTTCTTC
>TRBD1|TRBJ1-4|TRBV9|-
CASSPRQGPGEKLFF
TGTGCCAGCAGCCCCCGACAGGGGCCCGGTGAAAAACTGTTTTTT
>-|TRBJ2-1|TRBV19|-
CASSSVGLSYNEQFF
TGTGCCAGTAGTTCCGTTGGGCTCTCCTACAATGAGCAGTTCTTC
>TRBD2|TRBJ2-1|TRBV5-6|-
CASSTGLAGGVEQFF
TGTGCCAGCAGCACGGGACTAGCGGGAGGTGTTGAGCAGTTCTTC
>TRBD2|TRBJ2-3|TRBV29-1|-
CSVHSGRGRTDTQYF
TGCAGCGTGCATAGCGGGAGAGGGCGAACAGATACGCAGTATTTT
>-|TRBJ2-7|TRBV10-3|-
CAISRSPRANYEQYF
TGTGCCATCAGTAGATCCCCCAGGGCAAATTACGAGCAGTACTTC
>TRBD2|TRBJ2-5|TRBV5-1|-
CASSPTSGSGETQYF
TGCGCCAGCAGCCCGACTAGCGGGTCGGGAGAGACCCAGTACTTC
>-|TRBJ1-3|TRBV15|-
CATSRDLGPGNTIYF
TGTGCCACCAGCAGAGATCTTGGGCCTGGAAACACCATATATTTT
>-|TRBJ2-5|TRBV30|-
CAWSQAETQYF
TGTGCCTGGTCACAGGCGGAGACCCAGTACTTC
>TRBD2|TRBJ2-5|TRBV5-1|-
CASSLGLAETQYF
TGCGCCAGCAGCTTGGGACTAGCGGAGACCCAGTACTTC
>TRBD2|TRBJ2-1|TRBV30|-
CAWRGAGGLEQFF
TGTGCCTGGCGCGGGGCGGGAGGGCTGGAGCAGTTCTTC
>TRBD2|TRBJ2-5|TRBV10-3|-
CATRESGSEETQYF
TGTGCCACAAGGGAAAGCGGGAGTGAAGAGACCCAGTACTTC
>-|TRBJ2-2|TRBV5-1|-
CASSEVTNTGELFF
TGCGCCAGCAGTGAGGTTACGAACACCGGGGAGCTGTTTTTT
>TRBD2|TRBJ2-3|TRBV4-2|-
CASSQSDGRAYVSTDTQYF
TGTGCCAGCAGCCAATCCGACGGGAGGGCCTATGTGTCCACAGATACGCAGTATTTT
>TRBD1|TRBJ2-3|TRBV28|-
CASRSTGGADTQYF
TGTGCCAGCAGATCAACAGGGGGCGCAGATACGCAGTATTTT
>-|TRBJ1-4|TRBV28|-
CASSSGSTEKLFF
TGTGCCAGCAGTTCCGGGTCCACTGAAAAACTGTTTTTT
>-|TRBJ1-6|TRBV11-2|once
CASSLVANLGSPLHF
TGTGCCAGCAGCTTAGTGGCAAACCTCGGGTCACCCCTCCACTTT
>-|TRBJ2-7|TRBV25-1|-
CASSPPPGLTYEQYF
TGTGCCAGCAGCCCTCCCCCAGGGCTCACCTACGAGCAGTACTTC
>-|TRBJ2-1|TRBV10-3|-
CAISESRGVVTNNEQFF
TGTGCCATCAGTGAGTCACGAGGGGTGGTAACTAACAATGAGCAGTTCTTC